This T cell receptor (beta chain) was recovered during a study of monozygotic twins with inflammatory bowel disease. Study-wide findings and caveats: Variability in patient repertoires may have come partly from differing immunosuppressive treatments. IBD patients carried less diverse TCRbeta repertoires (inverse Simpson) than healthy co-twins.

Total RNA from whole blood was isolated with no T cell sorting. The CDR3 runs 14 residues. Germline CDR1 is DFQATT and CDR2 is SNEGSKA (reference sequence). About this clonotype itself: Its cognate antigen is unknown.

TCRdb re-called the 5' RACE reads; every CDR3 protein appears as one record, without DNA. The sample data list fewer than 350,000 distinct CDR3 sequences. The chain recombines TRBV20-1 with TRBJ2-7. Sequencing was performed on blood. The receptor comes from a human donor with ulcerative colitis or Crohn's disease, or a healthy co-twin of an affected twin (not recorded which). CDR3 loop: CSARTERSSYEQYF.